This is a list of T cell receptor beta chains from one sample in a study of blood T cell repertoires in COVID-19. Method: immunoSEQ multiplex PCR; TCRdb's copy keeps in-frame clones and lacks some. The sample has about 200,000 clones; about 94% are singletons. Material: peripheral blood. The receptors were sampled from a man between 60 and 75 years old with COVID-19, enrolled during active disease. CDR3s include the opening cysteine and the closing phenylalanine or tryptophan. Size values are once, few and many counts, or a class for expanded clones, and some rows have none.

j_call: TRBJ1-2
v_call: TRBV10-1
clone_size: .
cdr3_aa: CASSGDSNYGYTF

j_call: TRBJ2-1
v_call: TRBV27
clone_size: .
cdr3_aa: CASSLRSLRFGSYNEQFF

j_call: TRBJ1-2
v_call: TRBV6-4
clone_size: .
cdr3_aa: CASSDSRGLGYTF

j_call: TRBJ1-6
v_call: TRBV4-3
clone_size: .
cdr3_aa: CASSQAGTGWSYNSPLHF

j_call: TRBJ1-1
v_call: TRBV28
clone_size: .
cdr3_aa: CASSKTGLVMDTEAFF

j_call: TRBJ1-1
v_call: TRBV19
clone_size: .
cdr3_aa: CASKNRGKEFMNTEAFF

j_call: TRBJ2-2
v_call: TRBV2
clone_size: .
cdr3_aa: CATTSGGGQAGELFF

j_call: TRBJ1-5
v_call: TRBV28
clone_size: .
cdr3_aa: CASTLIAGQPQHF

j_call: TRBJ1-4
v_call: TRBV18
clone_size: .
cdr3_aa: CASSLVTTGRWDEKLFF

j_call: TRBJ1-5
v_call: TRBV27
clone_size: .
cdr3_aa: CASSCRDRPQTNQPQHF

j_call: TRBJ2-7
v_call: TRBV6-1
clone_size: .
cdr3_aa: CASSDGTGTIYEQYF

j_call: TRBJ2-4
v_call: TRBV29-1
clone_size: .
cdr3_aa: CSVVTAAGNIQYF

j_call: TRBJ2-7
v_call: TRBV29-1
clone_size: .
cdr3_aa: CSVRDILFEQYF

j_call: TRBJ2-1
v_call: TRBV5-4
clone_size: .
cdr3_aa: CASSLGQWSQFF

j_call: TRBJ2-7
v_call: TRBV7-8
clone_size: .
cdr3_aa: CASSLDGSYEQYF

j_call: TRBJ1-1
v_call: TRBV3-1/TRBV3-2
clone_size: .
cdr3_aa: CASSQPSGSAFF

j_call: TRBJ2-5
v_call: TRBV30
clone_size: .
cdr3_aa: CAWSLLNQETQYF

j_call: TRBJ2-1
v_call: TRBV19
clone_size: .
cdr3_aa: CASSSRYRDNSYNEQFF

j_call: TRBJ1-6
v_call: TRBV6-5
clone_size: .
cdr3_aa: CASGAQLTYNSPLHF

j_call: TRBJ2-1
v_call: TRBV5-6
clone_size: .
cdr3_aa: CASSPTMGGLGTYNEQFF

j_call: TRBJ2-7
v_call: TRBV6-5
clone_size: .
cdr3_aa: CASTQSRGRAEQYF

j_call: TRBJ2-3
v_call: TRBV2
clone_size: .
cdr3_aa: CASNLAGTTDTQYF

j_call: TRBJ1-4
v_call: TRBV27
clone_size: .
cdr3_aa: CASSLYAGGGEKLFF

j_call: TRBJ2-5
v_call: TRBV7-3
clone_size: once
cdr3_aa: CASSPSGSEETQYF

j_call: TRBJ1-5
v_call: TRBV27
clone_size: .
cdr3_aa: CASSDRGLLSNQPQHF